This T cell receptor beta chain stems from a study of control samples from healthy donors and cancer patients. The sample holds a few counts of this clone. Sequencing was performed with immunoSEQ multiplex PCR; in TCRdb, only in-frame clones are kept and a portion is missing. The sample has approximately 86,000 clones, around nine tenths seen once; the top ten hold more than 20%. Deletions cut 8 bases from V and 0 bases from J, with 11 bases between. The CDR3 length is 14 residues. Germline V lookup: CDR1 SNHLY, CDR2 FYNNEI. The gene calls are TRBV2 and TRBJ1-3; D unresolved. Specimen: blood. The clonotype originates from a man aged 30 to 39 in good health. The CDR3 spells CASLQFASGNTIYF. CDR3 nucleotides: TGTGCCAGCTTACAGTTTGCCTCTGGAAACACCATATATTTT.